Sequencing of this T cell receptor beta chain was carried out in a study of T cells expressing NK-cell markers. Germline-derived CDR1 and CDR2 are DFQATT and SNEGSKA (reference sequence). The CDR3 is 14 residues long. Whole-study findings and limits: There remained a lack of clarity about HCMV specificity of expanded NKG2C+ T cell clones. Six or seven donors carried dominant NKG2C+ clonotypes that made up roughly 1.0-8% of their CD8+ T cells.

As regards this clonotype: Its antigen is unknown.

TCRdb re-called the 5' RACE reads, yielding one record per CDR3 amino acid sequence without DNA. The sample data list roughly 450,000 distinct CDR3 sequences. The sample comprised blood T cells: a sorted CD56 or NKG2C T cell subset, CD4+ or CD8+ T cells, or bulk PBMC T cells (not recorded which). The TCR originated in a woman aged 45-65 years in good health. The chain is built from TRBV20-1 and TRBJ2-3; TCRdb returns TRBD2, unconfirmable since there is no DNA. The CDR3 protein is CSAPVGGRSDTQYF.